These 26 T cell receptor beta chains came from one sample sequenced in a study of T cell responses to AZD1222 COVID-19 vaccine. Some clones are missing from TCRdb's copy, which holds only in-frame ones; the method was immunoSEQ multiplex PCR. The top ten clones hold roughly 7.2% of a sample with 100,000 to 150,000 clones, 90% of them seen once. The material sequenced was peripheral blood, taken on day 0 of AZD1222 vaccination. These receptors were obtained from an adult in good health.

The CDR3 is CASSVLLNSPLHF. CDR3 sequence (DNA): TGTGCCAGCAGCGTATTGCTTAATTCACCCCTCCACTTT. V gene TRBV9 combines with J gene TRBJ1-6; D is ambiguous. This CDR3 has 13 amino acids. Germline V gene data show CDR1 as SGDLS and CDR2 as YYNGEE. Trimming cost V 1 base and J 6 bases, with 5 bases left between them.

The chain is built from TRBV7-9 and TRBJ2-2; D is uncertain. Germline V gene data show CDR1 as SEHNR and CDR2 as FQNEAQ (reference sequence). The CDR3 consists of 14 residues. With 1 base removed from V and 7 bases from J, the gap between germline ends came to 10 bases. CDR3 sequence reads: CASSLVGQGGELFF. As DNA, the CDR3 is TGTGCCAGCAGCTTAGTCGGTCAAGGCGGGGAGCTGTTTTTT.

The chain combines TRBV14 with TRBJ2-2; no clear D. CDR1 SGHDN and CDR2 FVKESK come from the germline V gene. This CDR3 spans 14 amino acids. V was pared by 0 bases and J by 7 bases, with 9 bases between. This CDR3 is CASSQEVRSGELFF. For the CDR3, the DNA is TGTGCCAGCAGCCAAGAAGTCCGGAGCGGGGAGCTGTTTTTT. Variable domain in full (rest from reference TRBV14 and TRBJ2-2): EAGVTQFPSHSVIEKGQTVTLRCDPISGHDNLYWYRRVMGKEIKFLLHFVKESKQDESGMPNNRFLAERTGGTYSTLKVQPAELEDSGVYFCASSQEVRSGELFFGEGSRLTVL.

This rearrangement joins TRBV12-2 to TRBJ1-3. TRBV12-2 is classified as a pseudogene. The CDR3 contains 16 residues. The CDR3 bases are TGTGCAAGTCGCTTAGTTCTCTTCTCCTCTGGAAACACCATATATTTT. Encoded protein: CASRLVLFSSGNTIYF.

V usage is TRBV5-1 and J usage is TRBJ1-4; D possibly corresponds to TRBD1 (5 bases). Germline CDR1 and CDR2: SGHRS and YFSETQ. The CDR3 runs 14 residues. V was shortened by 6 bases and J by 7 bases, with 16 bases between the two germline ends. This CDR3 reads CASTTSQGGEKLFF. The CDR3 DNA reads TGCGCCAGCACCACCTCTCAGGGCGGTGAAAAACTGTTTTTT. The variable domain in full, with the rest retrieved from reference TRBV5-1 and TRBJ1-4, is KAGVTQTPRYLIKTRGQQVTLSCSPISGHRSVSWYQQTPGQGLQFLFEYFSETQRNKGNFPGRFSGRQFSNSRSEMNVSTLELGDSALYLCASTTSQGGEKLFFGSGTQLSVL.

The rearrangement links TRBV29-1 to TRBJ2-5; D remains unclear. The germline gives CDR1 SQVTM, CDR2 ANQGSEA. V was trimmed by 4 bases and J by 2 bases, leaving 8 bases between them. The CDR3 consists of 12 residues. The CDR3 sequence: CSVVVQQETQYF. DNA for the CDR3: TGCAGCGTTGTAGTACAGCAAGAGACCCAGTACTTC. The entire variable domain, with the rest obtained from reference TRBV29-1 and TRBJ2-5, is as follows: SAVISQKPSRDICQRGTSLTIQCQVDSQVTMMFWYRQQPGQSLTLIATANQGSEATYESGFVIDKFPISRPNLTFSTLTVSNMSPEDSSIYLCSVVVQQETQYFGPGTRLLVL.

The J gene is TRBJ2-7, the V gene TRBV4-3; 11 bases align to TRBD2. This CDR3 is 15 amino acids long. Losses at the gene ends were 3 bases for V and 5 bases for J; bases not matched to a gene: 6. The germline gives CDR1 LGHNA, CDR2 YSLEER. CDR3 sequence: CASSQNSGGADEQYF. CDR3 nucleotide sequence: TGCGCCAGCAGCCAGAATAGCGGGGGGGCCGACGAGCAGTACTTC.

This sequence joins TRBV11-3 and TRBJ2-2; D not certain. V was clipped by 5 bases and J by 1 base, with 2 bases between them. The CDR3 runs 12 residues. The germline V gene encodes CDR1 SGHNT and CDR2 YENEEA. The CDR3 coding sequence is TGTGCCAGCAGCAAGAACACCGGGGAGCTGTTTTTT. Its translation: CASSKNTGELFF.

The rearrangement uses TRBV27 and TRBJ2-1; D might be TRBD1 (6 bases). Trimming pared 6 bases from V and 0 bases from J, leaving 15 bases between. The germline CDR1 and CDR2 sequences are MNHEY and SMNVEV (reference sequence). The CDR3 runs to 16 residues. CDR3 nucleotide sequence: TGTGCCAGCAGAAAACAGGGTATCAGCTCCTACAATGAGCAGTTCTTC. This codes for CASRKQGISSYNEQFF.

This chain uses TRBV28 with TRBJ1-2; D is possibly TRBD1 (6 bases). V lost 3 bases, J lost 3 bases, and 11 bases lay in between. CDR1 and CDR2 from the germline V gene are MDHEN and SYDVKM. There are 14 residues in the CDR3. The CDR3 is CASSLTGSDYGYTF. CDR3 sequence (DNA): TGTGCCAGCAGTTTGACAGGATCCGACTATGGCTACACCTTC.

The CDR3 DNA reads as TGTGCCAGCTCACCAATACAGGGGCCTGAAGCTTTCTTT. This gives the protein CASSPIQGPEAFF. The rearrangement uses TRBV18 and TRBJ1-1; 7 bases align to TRBD1. This CDR3 has 13 amino acids. The germline CDR1 and CDR2 sequences are KGHSH and LQKENI. J gave up 6 bases and V 2 bases, and 3 bases lay outside the gene matches.

This rearrangement joins TRBV6-5 to TRBJ2-3; 7 bases map to TRBD1. CDR3 size: 14 residues. The germline V gene encodes CDR1 MNHEY and CDR2 SVGAGI. With 6 bases clipped from V and 3 bases from J, the junction kept 6 bases outside the gene matches. CDR3 protein: CASRLTGMTDTQYF. The DNA of the CDR3 is TGTGCCAGCAGATTGACAGGGATGACAGATACGCAGTATTTT.

The chain combines TRBV30 with TRBJ1-2; D possibly corresponds to TRBD1 (5 bases). Germline CDR1 is GTSNPN and CDR2 is SVGIG (reference sequence). There are 16 residues in the CDR3. Trimming stripped 2 bases from V and 8 bases from J, with 24 bases between. The CDR3, as DNA: TGTGCCTGGAGTTTAAGGTTCAGGGTAGGGGAGGACGGCTACACCTTC. It specifies CAWSLRFRVGEDGYTF.

The J gene is TRBJ2-5, the V gene TRBV5-5, with D possibly being TRBD2 (6 bases). The ends were cut back, 3 bases at V and 4 bases at J, with 16 bases in the middle. The CDR3 extends over 15 amino acids. CDR1 SGHKS and CDR2 YYEKEE come from the germline V gene (reference sequence). CDR3 sequence (DNA): TGTGCCAGCAGCTCGGGGAGGCCCATTCCAGAGACCCAGTACTTC. Protein sequence: CASSSGRPIPETQYF.

This chain connects TRBV6-2 or TRBV6-3 to TRBJ1-5; D is uncertain. The germline V and J ends were trimmed by 0 bases and 8 bases, with 17 bases remaining between them. This CDR3 is built from 16 residues. Germline V gives CDR1 MNHEY, CDR2 SVGEGT. CDR3 in amino acids: CASSYSISRPLEPQHF. In DNA, the CDR3 is TGTGCCAGCAGTTACTCGATTAGCAGGCCCCTGGAGCCCCAGCATTTT.

Here the CDR3 DNA reads TGTGCCAGCAGTCGGGGTCTCGGTGAAGCTTTCTTT. Translating it yields CASSRGLGEAFF. The chain is built from TRBV6-2 or TRBV6-3 and TRBJ1-1, with no clear D. Germline V CDR1 and CDR2: MNHEY, SVGEGT. V was shortened by 5 bases and J by 7 bases, with 11 bases between the two germline ends. This CDR3 spans 12 amino acids.

The chain links TRBV27 to TRBJ2-7; D is unclear. The V gene lost 5 bases and the J gene lost 0 bases, with 5 bases spanning the gap. Germline CDR1 reads MNHEY; CDR2 reads SMNVEV (reference sequence). The CDR3 runs 12 residues. CDR3 residues: CASSGLSYEQYF. CDR3 coding DNA: TGTGCCAGCAGTGGGCTCTCCTACGAGCAGTACTTC.

This clone was recorded once. The chain recombines TRBV27 with TRBJ2-1; D is ambiguous. Trimming removed 3 bases from V and 0 bases from J, with 6 bases in between. The CDR3 length is 14 residues. CDR1 is MNHEY and CDR2 is SMNVEV in the germline V gene (reference sequence). This chain's CDR3 is CASSLQDSYNEQFF. In DNA form, the CDR3 reads TGTGCCAGCAGTTTGCAAGACTCCTACAATGAGCAGTTCTTC.

V is TRBV4-1 and J is TRBJ2-7; D possibly corresponds to TRBD2 (5 bases). Germline CDR1 reads MGHRA; CDR2 reads YSYEKL. Trimming cost V 3 bases and J 3 bases, with 27 bases left between them. The CDR3 is 19 amino acids. The CDR3 loop is CASSHRGMGGQSLNYEQYF. The CDR3 DNA reads as TGCGCCAGCAGCCACAGAGGGATGGGCGGGCAGAGCCTTAACTACGAGCAGTACTTC.

This clone was counted a single time. The chain carries TRBV19 and TRBJ1-4; 8 nucleotides agree with TRBD1. The trim removed 4 bases at V and 4 bases at J, leaving 11 bases unmatched. Germline values: CDR1 LNHDA, CDR2 SQIVND (reference sequence). This CDR3 has 17 residues. CDR3: CASSRGGQERRNEKLFF. CDR3 nucleotide sequence: TGTGCCAGTAGTAGGGGGGGACAGGAGAGGCGTAATGAAAAACTGTTTTTT.

CDR3: CASSFSGTVDGYTF. The CDR3 nucleotides are TGTGCCAGTAGCTTCTCCGGGACAGTTGATGGCTACACCTTC. This sequence joins TRBV19 and TRBJ1-2; 7 positions agree with TRBD1. The V gene end was trimmed by 6 bases and the J gene end by 6 bases; junction bases not matched to a gene: 10. This CDR3 region has 14 residues. The germline CDR1 and CDR2 sequences are LNHDA and SQIVND (reference sequence).

This clone was observed a single time. V usage is TRBV27 and J usage is TRBJ1-2; TRBD1 agrees at 7 bases. V gave up 6 bases and J gave up 8 bases; unmatched junction bases: 9. CDR1 MNHEY and CDR2 SMNVEV come from the germline V gene (reference sequence). The CDR3 has 13 amino acids. The CDR3 bases are TGTGCCAGCAGCCTGGGGACAGATGGGGGCTACACCTTC. It translates to CASSLGTDGGYTF.

Note on this clone: The junction shows a germline mismatch at one end, possibly a read error. V gene TRBV7-7 combines with J gene TRBJ2-5; D is possibly TRBD1 or TRBD2 (5 bases each). CDR3 length: 14 residues. Looked up from germline, CDR1 is SSHAT and CDR2 is FNYEAQ (reference sequence). CDR3 in DNA: TGTGCTAGCAGCTCCGGGACGGACATAGAGACCCAGTACTTC. This translates into CASSSGTDIETQYF.

The chain couples TRBV29-1 to TRBJ2-1; D unresolved. V was pared by 1 base and J by 8 bases, with 9 bases between. The CDR3 is 12 amino acids. CDR1 is SQVTM, CDR2 ANQGSEA, per germline. The chain's CDR3 is CSVEVGSDEQFF. The CDR3 nucleotides are TGCAGCGTTGAAGTTGGAAGCGATGAGCAGTTCTTC.

The chain is built from TRBV10-2 and TRBJ1-2; perhaps TRBD1 as D (5 bases). In germline, CDR1 is WSHSY, CDR2 SAAADI. This CDR3 has 12 residues. Trimming shortened V by 11 bases and J by 8 bases, and 18 bases separated the two germline ends. The CDR3 is CASSGGGDGYTF. CDR3 DNA: TGCGCCTCCTCCGGAGGCGGGGACGGCTACACCTTC.

Note on this clone: An end of the junction differs from the germline gene, which may be a read error. The chain links TRBV10-3 to TRBJ2-7; the match to TRBD2 covers 9 bases. This CDR3 is 13 amino acids long. The germline V gene encodes CDR1 ENHRY and CDR2 SYGVKD. As DNA, the CDR3 is TGTGCCATCAGTGAGTCAGGGCTAGCGGGGCTTCACTTC. Translating gives CAISESGLAGLHF.